This paragraph covers one TCR beta chain sequence. This sample is drawn from a study of cytomegalovirus exposure and HLA in healthy donors. V was shortened by 0 bases and J by 0 bases, with 12 bases between the two germline ends. Per the germline V gene, CDR1 is SGHRS and CDR2 is YFSETQ. CDR3 length: 16 residues. PCR was performed using 60 Vbeta and 13 Jbeta primers. Profiled with immunoSEQ multiplex PCR; TCRdb holds only in-frame clones, not every one. The sample holds a few hundred thousand clones, over 80% seen once. The chain carries TRBV5-1 and TRBJ1-2, with D hard to call. Material: PBMCs. This receptor was identified in a woman in her fifties or sixties in good health and CMV-seropositive. This CDR3 reads CASSLATVATNYGYTF. The CDR3 bases are TGCGCCAGCAGCTTGGCCACCGTCGCGACTAACTATGGCTACACCTTC.